Sequencing of this T cell receptor beta chain was carried out in a study of cytomegalovirus exposure and HLA in healthy donors. The count of this clone is one. The germline V gene encodes CDR1 LGHNA and CDR2 YSLEER. This CDR3 spans 16 amino acids. V was pared by 0 bases and J by 0 bases, with 9 bases between. Primers: 60 Vbeta forward and 13 Jbeta reverse. Measured with immunoSEQ multiplex PCR; TCRdb has only the in-frame clones, and not every one. The table lists 90,000 to 140,000 clones, approximately 79% of them singletons. V gene TRBV4-3 combines with J gene TRBJ2-4, with D hard to call. The receptor's source is a man aged 30 to 39 in good health and CMV-seropositive. The sample taken for sequencing was PBMCs. Here the CDR3 DNA reads TGCGCCAGCAGCCAAGAAGCATCCCTAGCCAAAAACATTCAGTACTTC. Its protein is CASSQEASLAKNIQYF.